These 17 T cell receptor beta chains were sequenced from one sample in a study of T-cell memory formation after mild COVID-19. MiXCR, run by TCRdb on the 5' RACE reads, gives a single entry per CDR3 protein. Of under 550,000 distinct CDR3 sequences listed, around 17% are singletons. Sequencing was carried out using PBMCs or a T cell subset sorted from them (not recorded which). The receptors originated from a man between 18 and 35 years old who had mild COVID-19 (a few samples of this study predate the infection). Cell type and time point are not known.

This clonotype showed up just a few times. This chain links TRBV20-1 with TRBJ2-5; 8 nucleotides agree with TRBD1. CDR3 length: 18 amino acids. V lost 3 bases, J lost 5 bases, and 20 bases stayed unmatched. Per germline, CDR1 DFQATT and CDR2 SNEGSKA (reference sequence). CDR3 in amino acids: CSASSPIGQGQSKETQYF. CDR3 DNA: TGCAGTGCTAGCTCGCCCATCGGACAGGGACAGTCTAAGGAGACCCAGTACTTC.

This clonotype came up a few times. The rearrangement links TRBV2 to TRBJ2-5; D possibly corresponds to TRBD1 (6 bases). Trimming cost V 8 bases and J 1 base, with 8 bases left between them. Germline values: CDR1 SNHLY, CDR2 FYNNEI. This CDR3 is built from 12 residues. Written as DNA, the CDR3 is TGTGCCAGCGCGACAGGCCAAGAGACCCAGTACTTC. It yields the protein CASATGQETQYF. The whole variable domain, remainder taken from reference TRBV2 and TRBJ2-5, is EPEVTQTPSHQVTQMGQEVILRCVPISNHLYFYWYRQILGQKVEFLVSFYNNEISEKSEIFDDQFSVERPDGSNFTLKIRSTKLEDSAMYFCASATGQETQYFGPGTRLLVL.

The chain combines TRBV7-7 with TRBJ2-5; 12 nucleotides match TRBD2. In germline, CDR1 is SSHAT, CDR2 FNYEAQ (reference sequence). The CDR3 covers 15 residues. After removal of 5 bases from V and 5 bases from J, the junction contained 6 bases not matched to a gene. CDR3 bases: TGTGCCAGCAGCCGGTGGACTAGCGGGATGGAGACCCAGTACTTC. Protein sequence: CASSRWTSGMETQYF.

The chain couples TRBV3-2 to TRBJ1-1. TRBV3-2 counts as a pseudogene. The CDR3 spans 16 residues. The CDR3 DNA reads as TGTGCCAGCAGCCAGGATCGAGGGCAGCCGAACACTGAAGCTTTCTTT. The encoded protein is CASSQDRGQPNTEAFF.

The table lists this clonotype with a few counts. V and J are TRBV12-3 or TRBV12-4 and TRBJ1-4, with 8 bases lining up with TRBD1. V lost 6 bases, J lost 12 bases, and 21 bases stayed unmatched. This CDR3 comprises 17 residues. The DNA for the CDR3 is TGTGCCAGCAGCCGAAGACGTACAGGGGGACTTTCGAGCGAACTGTTTTTT. It translates to CASSRRRTGGLSSELFF.

The genes are TRBV5-1 and TRBJ2-7; unclear D gene. The CDR3 runs 14 residues. Deletions cut 7 bases from V and 3 bases from J, with 17 bases between. Looked up from germline, CDR1 is SGHRS and CDR2 is YFSETQ. CDR3 DNA: TGCGCCAGCCAGACGGACCCGGCGGTCTACGAGCAGTACTTC. Protein sequence: CASQTDPAVYEQYF.

The rearrangement uses TRBV20-1 and TRBJ2-3; possibly TRBD1 for D (5 bases). This CDR3 is built from 14 residues. CDR1 and CDR2 from the germline V gene are DFQATT and SNEGSKA (reference sequence). V was pared by 0 bases and J by 2 bases, with 9 bases between. CDR3 sequence reads: CSARDREDTDTQYF. The CDR3, as DNA: TGCAGTGCTAGAGACAGGGAAGACACAGATACGCAGTATTTT.

This chain connects TRBV3-1 to TRBJ2-7, with D perhaps matching TRBD1 (5 bases). CDR3 length: 12 residues. Germline V gene lookup returns CDR1 LGHDT and CDR2 YNNKEL (reference sequence). The V end lost 3 bases, the J end lost 5 bases, and 8 bases lay between the germline ends. The CDR3 sequence is CASSQGRDEQYV. For the CDR3, the DNA is TGTGCCAGCAGCCAGGGCAGGGACGAGCAGTACGTC.

The chain is built from TRBV7-9 and TRBJ1-4; D is uncertain. V was trimmed by 5 bases and J by 8 bases, leaving 9 bases between them. This CDR3 contains 12 residues. The V gene's germline CDR1 is SEHNR and CDR2 FQNEAQ (reference sequence). The CDR3 region has the DNA TGTGCCAGCAGCCCTGAGCGGGAAAAACTGTTTTTT. Protein product: CASSPEREKLFF.

V gene TRBV4-1 combines with J gene TRBJ1-4, with 7 bases identical to TRBD1. CDR1 is MGHRA, CDR2 YSYEKL, per germline. CDR3 length: 14 amino acids. With V trimmed by 1 base and J by 8 bases, 4 bases remained unmatched. The CDR3 nucleotides are TGCGCCAGCAGCCAAGGGACAGGAAGCGAAAAACTGTTTTTT. Translation: CASSQGTGSEKLFF.

The J gene is TRBJ2-4, the V gene TRBV6-9, with 11 bases fitting TRBD1. Germline CDR1 is MNHGY and CDR2 is SVAAGI. This CDR3 region has 20 residues. V lost 6 bases and J lost 0; bases outside the gene matches: 16. CDR3 sequence: CASSSGGTGGKPLAKNIQYF. CDR3 in DNA: TGTGCCAGCAGCTCTGGAGGGACAGGGGGAAAACCCCTAGCCAAAAACATTCAGTACTTC.

The rearrangement joins TRBV28 to TRBJ1-2; D uncertain. The V end lost 5 bases, the J end lost 6 bases, and 13 bases lay between the germline ends. The CDR3 contains 13 residues. Germline V CDR1 and CDR2: MDHEN, SYDVKM. CDR3 loop: CASSPPDVNGYTF. CDR3 in DNA: TGTGCCAGCAGTCCGCCCGACGTCAATGGCTACACCTTC.

This clonotype appeared a few times. V gene TRBV9 combines with J gene TRBJ1-2; D perhaps matches TRBD1 (6 bases). The germline V and J ends were trimmed by 2 bases and 4 bases, with 18 bases remaining between them. Per germline, CDR1 SGDLS and CDR2 YYNGEE. The CDR3 covers 16 residues. The CDR3 reads CASSVGAGDLIYGYTF. The CDR3 DNA sequence: TGTGCCAGCAGCGTGGGGGCAGGAGATTTGATCTATGGCTACACCTTC.

The chain is built from TRBV12-3 or TRBV12-4 and TRBJ1-1; no reliable D call. Trimming removed 3 bases at V and 5 bases at J, with 7 bases between. The CDR3 sequence is 12 residues long. CDR3 loop: CASSFGETEAFF. CDR3 in DNA: TGTGCCAGCAGTTTTGGGGAGACTGAAGCTTTCTTT.

This chain links TRBV6-5 with TRBJ1-1; TRBD1 is a possible D gene (5 bases). The CDR3 runs to 14 residues. V lost 6 bases to trimming and J lost 4 bases, with 15 bases between them. CDR1 and CDR2 from the germline V gene are MNHEY and SVGAGI. CDR3 protein: CASSLLGAGTEAFF. DNA for the CDR3: TGTGCCAGCAGCCTTTTAGGGGCGGGCACTGAAGCTTTCTTT.

The chain has TRBV7-9 and TRBJ2-2; D is unclear. CDR3 size: 13 residues. Germline values: CDR1 SEHNR, CDR2 FQNEAQ (reference sequence). Trimming cost V 8 bases and J 10 bases, with 17 bases left between them. The DNA for the CDR3 is TGTGCCAGCCTCACGGGTGGGTCCTCGGAGCTGTTTTTT. Protein product: CASLTGGSSELFF.

The chain carries TRBV5-5 and TRBJ1-2; D gene unclear. Germline lookup yields CDR1 SGHKS and CDR2 YYEKEE (reference sequence). The CDR3 is 12 residues long. V lost 6 bases and J lost 5, with 11 bases in between. The CDR3 sequence is CASNDGFYGYTF. CDR3 DNA sequence: TGTGCCAGCAACGATGGTTTTTATGGCTACACCTTC.